Each of the 18 T cell receptor beta chains below was sequenced from the same sample in a study of human T cells and chemical hapten exposure (TCRdb year 2021). The method behind the library was RACE. Sequenced using a NextSeq 500. TCRdb ran its own pipeline on the public reads, namely fastp trimming at Q25 and MiXCR clone calling, and kept in-frame beta chains. Each record represents a unique CDR3 protein, reported with the most common genes and DNA among its rows. The sample table shows over 300,000 distinct CDR3 sequences, and 4% to 6% are seen once. The ten most abundant clones make up 2.5% to 3% of the sample. The time point tag for this specimen amounts to: pre-sensitization, week 0. The treatment or condition label on this specimen signifies: therapeutic diphenylcyclopropenone sensitization with weekly scalp DPC. This material consisted of whole blood, taken in connection with sensitization to the hapten diphenylcyclopropenone (DPC). The receptor source for this set is a woman between 50 and 59 years old with alopecia areata. Some clones in this sample may be carry-over from other donors' samples.

The table lists this clonotype with many counts. The rearrangement links TRBV5-1 to TRBJ2-7; 7 positions match TRBD1. V shed 0 bases and J 3 bases; nucleotides not matched to a gene: 6. There are 15 residues in the CDR3. The germline gives CDR1 SGHRS, CDR2 YFSETQ. The chain's CDR3 is CASSLGQGAIYEQYF. The CDR3 region has the DNA TGCGCCAGCAGCTTGGGACAGGGAGCGATCTACGAGCAGTACTTC.

The J gene is TRBJ1-3, the V gene TRBV7-9, with D perhaps TRBD1 (5 bases). Trimming removed 5 bases from V and 3 bases from J, with 11 bases in between. Germline CDR1 reads SEHNR; CDR2 reads FQNEAQ (reference sequence). The CDR3 is made up of 14 amino acids. Here the CDR3 reads CASSVGTDGNTIYF. The DNA for the CDR3 is TGTGCCAGCAGCGTTGGGACGGATGGAAACACCATATATTTT.

This clonotype was detected a few times. The chain joins TRBV15 to TRBJ1-5, with a weak D call TRBD1 (5 bases). Trimming took off 6 bases at V and 5 bases at J, with 11 bases between the two ends. Germline lookup yields CDR1 LNHNV and CDR2 YYDKDF (reference sequence). The CDR3 extends over 13 amino acids. The DNA of the CDR3 is TGTGCCACCAGTCGAGGAGGGGATCAGCCCCAGCATTTT. It encodes CATSRGGDQPQHF.

This clonotype came up many times. The chain couples TRBV29-1 to TRBJ2-1; 14 nucleotides align to TRBD2. The CDR3 covers 15 residues. CDR1 and CDR2 (germline): SQVTM, ANQGSEA. Unmatched junction bases numbered 7, after V lost 8 bases and J lost 4 bases. In DNA, the CDR3 is TGCAGCTATGGACTAGCGGGGGGACCGTACAATGAGCAGTTCTTC. Amino acids: CSYGLAGGPYNEQFF.

Many counts were recorded for this clonotype. This chain joins TRBV19 and TRBJ2-6; no clear D. Trimming shortened V by 6 bases and J by 0 bases, and 18 bases separated the two germline ends. Looked up from germline, CDR1 is LNHDA and CDR2 is SQIVND (reference sequence). CDR3 size: 18 residues. CDR3 DNA: TGTGCCAGTAGATCGTGGCCAGCTAACCACTCTGGGGCCAACGTCCTGACTTTC. Protein sequence: CASRSWPANHSGANVLTF.

In this sample, this clonotype turned up many times. The V call is TRBV29-1, the J call TRBJ1-6; 7 bases agree with TRBD1. V shed 5 bases and J 5 bases; nucleotides not matched to a gene: 3. CDR1 SQVTM and CDR2 ANQGSEA come from the germline V gene. The CDR3 covers 13 residues. The CDR3 DNA reads as TGCAGCGTTAAAGGGGGCAATAATTCACCCCTCCACTTT. Protein: CSVKGGNNSPLHF.

This clonotype was counted only a few times. The chain uses TRBV5-6 and TRBJ2-1; 10 bases match TRBD2. The CDR3 is 16 amino acids. Germline V gives CDR1 SGHDT, CDR2 YYEEEE. With 2 bases clipped from V and 6 bases from J, the junction kept 8 bases outside the gene matches. The chain's CDR3 is CASSFAAGGPVNEQFF. The CDR3 DNA reads as TGTGCCAGCAGCTTCGCAGCGGGAGGGCCGGTCAATGAGCAGTTCTTC.

The chain has TRBV5-1 and TRBJ2-7; D assignment may be TRBD1 or TRBD2 (5 bases each). CDR3 size: 15 residues. The germline V gene has CDR1 SGHRS and CDR2 YFSETQ. V lost 4 bases and J lost 6, with 20 bases in between. CDR3 nucleotide sequence: TGCGCCAGCAGCCTAGCCCAGGGCAGGTCGGTCGAGCAGTACTTC. It encodes CASSLAQGRSVEQYF.

There are many counts of this clonotype. The rearrangement links TRBV13 to TRBJ2-7; 14 nucleotides align to TRBD2. This CDR3 comprises 13 residues. With 8 bases clipped from V and 6 bases from J, the junction kept 3 bases outside the gene matches. Germline V lookup: CDR1 PRHDT, CDR2 FYEKMQ (reference sequence). CDR3 loop: CASQTSGRAEQYF. The DNA for the CDR3 is TGTGCCAGCCAGACTAGCGGGAGGGCCGAGCAGTACTTC.

V and J are TRBV6-1 and TRBJ2-7, with a tentative D call TRBD1 (6 bases). Germline loops: CDR1 MNHNS, CDR2 SASEGT. V was clipped by 5 bases and J by 5 bases, with 13 bases between them. The CDR3 runs 13 residues. CDR3 nucleotides: TGTGCCAGCAGTAAGGGGGTGAGGAACGAGCAGTACTTC. Translation gives CASSKGVRNEQYF.

This clonotype was picked up one time. Given a much more abundant clone one base away, this may be a read error. The J gene is TRBJ2-3, the V gene TRBV10-3; D possibly corresponds to TRBD2 (6 bases). CDR1 is ENHRY, CDR2 SYGVKD, per germline. The CDR3 has 14 residues. The CDR3 loop reads CATSRPGGTDTQYF. Written as DNA, the CDR3 is TGTGCAACTAGCAGGCCTGGGGGGACAGATACGCAGTATTTT.

Ten or more counts support this clonotype. V gene TRBV4-1 combines with J gene TRBJ2-7; perhaps TRBD2 as D (6 bases). Germline V gives CDR1 MGHRA, CDR2 YSYEKL. The V gene lost 0 bases and the J gene lost 6 bases, with 15 bases spanning the gap. CDR3 size: 15 residues. The CDR3 coding sequence is TGCGCCAGCAGCCAAGACGAGACTAGATCGCGCGAGCAGTACTTC. It codes for CASSQDETRSREQYF.

The chain employs TRBV20-1 and TRBJ2-7, with D perhaps TRBD2 (5 bases). Trimming shortened V by 3 bases and J by 5 bases, and 20 bases separated the two germline ends. The CDR3 length is 15 residues. Germline CDR1 and CDR2: DFQATT and SNEGSKA (reference sequence). DNA of the CDR3: TGCAGTGCTAGTCCTCCGTGGCTAGCAATCGACGAGCAGTACTTC. Translation: CSASPPWLAIDEQYF.

This clonotype was counted many times. This chain links TRBV10-3 with TRBJ1-1; unclear D gene. This CDR3 is built from 14 residues. Germline CDR1 is ENHRY and CDR2 is SYGVKD. V was shortened by 2 bases and J by 4 bases, with 11 bases between the two germline ends. In DNA, the CDR3 is TGTGCCATCAGTGAGACCGGGGTCGCCACTGAAGCTTTCTTT. As protein: CAISETGVATEAFF.

This clonotype turned up a few times. J is TRBJ2-2 and V is TRBV3-1; TRBD1 agrees at 10 bases. Trimming at V came to 4 bases and at J to 7 bases, leaving 6 bases not matched to a gene. The CDR3 has 15 residues. Per the germline V gene, CDR1 is LGHDT and CDR2 is YNNKEL (reference sequence). CDR3 nucleotides: TGTGCCAGCAGCCTTGGACAGGGGGTCGTCGGGGAGCTGTTTTTT. It encodes CASSLGQGVVGELFF.

The chain employs TRBV11-2 and TRBJ1-1; D unclear. Germline-derived CDR1 and CDR2 are SGHAT and FQNNGV. The CDR3 sequence is 13 residues long. Trimming stripped 5 bases from V and 3 bases from J, with 10 bases between. DNA for the CDR3: TGTGCCAGCAGCACCGCCGTGTACACTGAAGCTTTCTTT. Translation: CASSTAVYTEAFF.

In this sample, this clonotype turned up a few times. The CDR3 DNA follows: TGCGCCAGCAGTGAGCGGGGGTCAACCTCGCAAGAGCAGTACTTC. Its translation is CASSERGSTSQEQYF. J is TRBJ2-7 and V is TRBV10-2; a weak D match, TRBD2 (6 bases). The V end was cut by 2 bases, the J end by 7 bases, with 18 bases between. Germline CDR1 and CDR2: WSHSY and SAAADI. The CDR3 is 15 residues long.

This clonotype was recorded at least ten times. The genes are TRBV27 and TRBJ2-1; D gene uncertain. V gave up 8 bases and J gave up 0 bases, with 17 bases separating them. Germline assignment: CDR1 MNHEY and CDR2 SMNVEV (reference sequence). The CDR3 consists of 16 residues. CDR3 nucleotides: TGTGCCAGCGCTATTATGACAATGAGCTCCTACAATGAGCAGTTCTTC. This translates into CASAIMTMSSYNEQFF.